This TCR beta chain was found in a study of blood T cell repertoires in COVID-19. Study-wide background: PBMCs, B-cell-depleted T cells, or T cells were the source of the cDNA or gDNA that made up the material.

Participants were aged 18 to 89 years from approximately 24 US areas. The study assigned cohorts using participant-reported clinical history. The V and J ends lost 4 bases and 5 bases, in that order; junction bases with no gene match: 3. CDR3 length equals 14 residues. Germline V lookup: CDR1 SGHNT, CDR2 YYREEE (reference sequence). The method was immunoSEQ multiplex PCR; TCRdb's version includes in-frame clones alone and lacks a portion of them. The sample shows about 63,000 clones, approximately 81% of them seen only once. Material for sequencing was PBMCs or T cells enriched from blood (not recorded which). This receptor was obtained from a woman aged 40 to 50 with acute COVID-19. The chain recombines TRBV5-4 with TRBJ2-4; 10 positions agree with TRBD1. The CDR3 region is CASSRDRGENIQYF. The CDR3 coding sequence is TGTGCCAGCAGCCGGGACAGGGGCGAAAACATTCAGTACTTC.